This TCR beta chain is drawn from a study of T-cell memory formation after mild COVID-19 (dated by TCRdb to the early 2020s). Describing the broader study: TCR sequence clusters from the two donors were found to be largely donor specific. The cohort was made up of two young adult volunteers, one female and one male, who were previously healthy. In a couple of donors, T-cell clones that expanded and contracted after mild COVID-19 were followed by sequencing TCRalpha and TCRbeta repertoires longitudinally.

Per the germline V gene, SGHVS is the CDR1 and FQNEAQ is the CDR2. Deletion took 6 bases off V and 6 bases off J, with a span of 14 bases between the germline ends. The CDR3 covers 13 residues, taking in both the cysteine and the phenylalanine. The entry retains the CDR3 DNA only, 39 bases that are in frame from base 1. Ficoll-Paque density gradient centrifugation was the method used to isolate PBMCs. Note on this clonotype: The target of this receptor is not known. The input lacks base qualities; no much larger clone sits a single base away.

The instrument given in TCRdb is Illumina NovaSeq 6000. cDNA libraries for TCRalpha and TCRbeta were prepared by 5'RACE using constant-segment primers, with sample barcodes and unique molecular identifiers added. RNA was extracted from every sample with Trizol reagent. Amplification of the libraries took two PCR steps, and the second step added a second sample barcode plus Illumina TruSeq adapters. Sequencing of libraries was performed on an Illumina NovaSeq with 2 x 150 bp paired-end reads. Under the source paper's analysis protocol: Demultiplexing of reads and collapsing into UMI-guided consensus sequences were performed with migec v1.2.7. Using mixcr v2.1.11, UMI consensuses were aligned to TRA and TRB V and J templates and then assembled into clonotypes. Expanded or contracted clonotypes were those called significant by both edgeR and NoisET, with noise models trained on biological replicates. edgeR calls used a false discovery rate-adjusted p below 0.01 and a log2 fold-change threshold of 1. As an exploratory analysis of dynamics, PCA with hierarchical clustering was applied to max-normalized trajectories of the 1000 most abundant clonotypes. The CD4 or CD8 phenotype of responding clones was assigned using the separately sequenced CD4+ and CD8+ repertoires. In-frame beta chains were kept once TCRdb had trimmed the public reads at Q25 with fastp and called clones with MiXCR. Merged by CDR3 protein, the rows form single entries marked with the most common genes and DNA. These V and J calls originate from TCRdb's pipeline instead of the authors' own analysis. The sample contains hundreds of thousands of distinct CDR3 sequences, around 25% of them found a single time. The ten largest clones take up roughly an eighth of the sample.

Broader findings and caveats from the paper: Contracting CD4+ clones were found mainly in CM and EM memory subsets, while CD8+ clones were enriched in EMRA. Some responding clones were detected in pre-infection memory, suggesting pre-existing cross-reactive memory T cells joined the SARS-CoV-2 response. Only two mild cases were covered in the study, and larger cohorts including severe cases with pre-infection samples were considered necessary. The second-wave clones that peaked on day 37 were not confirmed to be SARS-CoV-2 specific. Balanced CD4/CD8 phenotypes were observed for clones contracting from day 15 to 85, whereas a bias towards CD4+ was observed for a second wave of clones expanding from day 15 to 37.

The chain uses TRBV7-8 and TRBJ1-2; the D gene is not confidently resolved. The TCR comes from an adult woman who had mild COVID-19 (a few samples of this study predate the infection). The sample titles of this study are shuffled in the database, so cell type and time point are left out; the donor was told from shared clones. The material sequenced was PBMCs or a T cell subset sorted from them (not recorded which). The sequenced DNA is TGTGCCAGCAGTATCGTCTTTACAGATGGCTACACCTTC. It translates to CASSIVFTDGYTF.